Listed below are T cell receptor beta chains from one sample, sequenced in a study of blood T cell repertoires in COVID-19. The protocol was immunoSEQ multiplex PCR, while the TCRdb copy is restricted to in-frame clones and leaves out a portion. The data hold 35,000 to 50,000 clones, with around 88% observed a single time. Sequenced: peripheral blood. The receptors were gathered from a woman older than 75 with acute or convalescent COVID-19. Both conserved end residues are part of each CDR3. The order of the fields is CDR3 length, D gene, J gene, clone size, V gene, CDR3 DNA, CDR3 protein. D genes are given only for firm matches. The size of a clone is reported for some rows only, either as once, few or many, or as a class for expanded clones.

15 NA TRBJ1-5 NA TRBV6-1 TGTGCCAGCAGTGAAGTCGGGCGGGGCAATCAGCCCCAGCATTTT CASSEVGRGNQPQHF
15 NA TRBJ2-7 NA TRBV5-8 TGTGCCAGCAGCTTGGCCGTGGTTTCGGGATACGAGCAGTACTTC CASSLAVVSGYEQYF
14 TRBD1 TRBJ1-2 NA TRBV24-1 TGTGCCACCAGTGATAACAGGGGGAACTATGGCTACACCTTC CATSDNRGNYGYTF
14 NA TRBJ1-4 NA TRBV6-4 TGTGCCAGCAGTCCCACTAAAGGAGGGGAAAAACTGTTTTTT CASSPTKGGEKLFF
15 TRBD2 TRBJ2-1 NA TRBV7-2 TGTGCCAGCAGCTTAGACAAGCGGGGGGCCAATGAGCAGTTCTTC CASSLDKRGANEQFF
16 TRBD1 TRBJ1-2 once TRBV3-1/TRBV3-2 TGTGCCAGCAGCCCCCGACAGGGGACTTCCCTCTATGGCTACACCTTC CASSPRQGTSLYGYTF
14 TRBD1 TRBJ2-3 NA TRBV19 TGTGCCACTACGGAGGGACAGGGTACAGATACGCAGTATTTT CATTEGQGTDTQYF
19 NA TRBJ2-2 NA TRBV27 TGTGCCAGCAGTTTGAGATCCCAAGTTGGTCGGGCGAACACCGGGGAGCTGTTTTTT CASSLRSQVGRANTGELFF
14 NA TRBJ2-7 NA TRBV30 TGTGCCTGGAGTTGGAGCGACCGAACCTACGAGCAGTACTTC CAWSWSDRTYEQYF
18 NA TRBJ2-1 once TRBV10-3 TGTGCCATCAGTGAGTCGGCTAGCTCCCGTTCTCTATACAATGAGCAGTTCTTC CAISESASSRSLYNEQFF
13 NA TRBJ2-5 few TRBV12-3/TRBV12-4 TGTGCCAGCAGTTTTCTCGGAGTTGAGACCCAGTACTTC CASSFLGVETQYF
12 NA TRBJ1-2 once TRBV7-2 TGTGCCAGCAGGTGGCTAGTCTATGGCTACACCTTC CASRWLVYGYTF
12 NA TRBJ2-1 NA TRBV12-3/TRBV12-4 TGTGCCACGTCAGGCAGGGGCAATGAGCAGTTCTTC CATSGRGNEQFF
12 NA TRBJ1-1 NA TRBV5-8 TGTGCCAGCAGTGGTCGACTCACTGAAGCTTTCTTT CASSGRLTEAFF
14 NA TRBJ2-5 NA TRBV5-5 TGTGCCAGCAGCCACGGGAGTTCCCAAGAGACCCAGTACTTC CASSHGSSQETQYF
14 TRBD1 TRBJ1-6 NA TRBV6-5 TGTGCCAGCAGCCCGGGACAGGGGGTCTCACCCCTCCACTTT CASSPGQGVSPLHF
14 TRBD2 TRBJ2-7 NA TRBV28 TGTGCCAGCAGTGTCGGGACTAGTGGGTACGAGCAGTACTTC CASSVGTSGYEQYF
17 TRBD1 TRBJ2-1 NA TRBV6-2/TRBV6-3 TGTGCCAGCAGTTACTCGAGGGTGGAACAGGGGCCCCACGAGCAGTTCTTC CASSYSRVEQGPHEQFF
17 NA TRBJ1-5 NA TRBV10-3 TGTGCCATCAGTGAGTCGATTGGGGGGAAGGGCAATCAGCCCCAGCATTTT CAISESIGGKGNQPQHF
14 TRBD1 TRBJ2-5 NA TRBV2 TGTGCCAGCAGTGACGGGACAGGTCAAGAGACCCAGTACTTC CASSDGTGQETQYF
17 TRBD2 TRBJ2-1 NA TRBV15 TGTGCCACCAGCAGTAAAAATATAGCGGGCGGAGACCGAGAGCAGTTCTTC CATSSKNIAGGDREQFF
17 NA TRBJ1-4 NA TRBV7-2 TGTGCCAGCAGCTTAGCGTTTTCCGGGAAGCTTAATGAAAAACTGTTTTTT CASSLAFSGKLNEKLFF
13 NA TRBJ1-1 NA TRBV7-2 TGTGCCAGCAGCTTAGACCACAGCACTGAAGCTTTCTTT CASSLDHSTEAFF
11 NA TRBJ2-3 NA TRBV14 TGTGCCAGCAGCCAGGGCAGCACGCAGTATTTT CASSQGSTQYF
15 NA TRBJ1-1 NA TRBV19 TGTGCCAGTAGTATAGGCCCAGGAGGGGACACTGAAGCTTTCTTT CASSIGPGGDTEAFF
13 NA TRBJ1-2 NA TRBV16 TGTGCCAGCAGGGGCGCAGGGGCTGTGGGCTACACCTTC CASRGAGAVGYTF
15 NA TRBJ1-5 NA TRBV5-1 TGCGCCAGCAGCTTGGGAGGGAGAGACCAATCGCCCCAGCATTTT CASSLGGRDQSPQHF
15 TRBD1 TRBJ2-3 once TRBV5-1 TGCGCCAGCAGAGGTCGGGGACAGGGAACAGATACGCAGTATTTT CASRGRGQGTDTQYF
16 TRBD2 TRBJ2-1 NA TRBV3-1/TRBV3-2 TGTGCCAGCAGCCAAGATGGAAGCGGGGGAGTCGATGAGCAGTTCTTC CASSQDGSGGVDEQFF
15 TRBD2 TRBJ2-7 NA TRBV5-5 TGTGCCAGCAGCCCGGGGGGGGAACTCACTTCCGAGCAGTACTTC CASSPGGELTSEQYF
16 TRBD1 TRBJ2-7 NA TRBV7-9 TGTGCCAGCAGCTACCCCGGGACAGGGGGGTCTGGCGAGCAGTACTTC CASSYPGTGGSGEQYF
17 TRBD2 TRBJ2-3 NA TRBV11-3 TGTGCCAGCAGCGTGGGGACTAGCGGGGTCCTGTCGGATACGCAGTATTTT CASSVGTSGVLSDTQYF
13 NA TRBJ1-1 NA TRBV6-5 TGTGCCAGCAGATTATTAATGAACACTGAAGCTTTCTTT CASRLLMNTEAFF
14 NA TRBJ2-3 NA TRBV7-3 TGTGCCAGCAGCCCCGATCGGTACACAGATACGCAGTATTTT CASSPDRYTDTQYF
11 NA TRBJ1-1 NA TRBV12-3/TRBV12-4 TGTGCCAGCAGTCCTAACACTGAAGCTTTCTTT CASSPNTEAFF
18 TRBD2 TRBJ2-3 NA TRBV5-1 TGCGCCAGCAGCTCCCGACTAGCGGGGTTAACTAGCACAGATACGCAGTATTTT CASSSRLAGLTSTDTQYF
16 TRBD1 TRBJ1-1 NA TRBV10-3 TGTGCCATCAGTGTGGAGTTCACAGGGGCAAACACTGAAGCTTTCTTT CAISVEFTGANTEAFF
13 TRBD1 TRBJ2-7 NA TRBV15 TGTGCCACCAGCCGGGACAGACCCTACGAGCAGTACTTC CATSRDRPYEQYF
13 TRBD1 TRBJ1-5 NA TRBV5-6 TGTGCCAGCAGCTTGGACAGGGGGCAGCCCCAGCATTTT CASSLDRGQPQHF
15 TRBD1 TRBJ1-1 NA TRBV6-5 TGTGCCAGCAGCCCCGGGAACAGGGGGAACACTGAAGCTTTCTTT CASSPGNRGNTEAFF
16 NA TRBJ2-5 NA TRBV6-2/TRBV6-3 TGTGCCAGCAGTTACGGCCGGGGGGCAAACCAAGAGACCCAGTACTTC CASSYGRGANQETQYF
14 NA TRBJ2-5 NA TRBV4-1 TGCGCCAGCAGCCTTACGGGGGTCCAAGAGACCCAGTACTTC CASSLTGVQETQYF
16 TRBD1 TRBJ1-5 few TRBV7-6 TGTGCCAGCAGCTTAGGGGGACAGGGGGGCAATCAGCCCCAGCATTTT CASSLGGQGGNQPQHF
14 NA TRBJ1-4 NA TRBV3-1/TRBV3-2 TGTGCCAGCAGCCAATACTCGGGGGACGAAAAACTGTTTTTT CASSQYSGDEKLFF
14 TRBD1 TRBJ1-2 NA TRBV10-2 TGCGCCAGCTGCAAGGGACAGGGTCTATATGGCTACACCTTC CASCKGQGLYGYTF
14 NA TRBJ2-5 NA TRBV7-9 TGTGCCAGCAGCTTAGGAGGCAACCAAGAGACCCAGTACTTC CASSLGGNQETQYF